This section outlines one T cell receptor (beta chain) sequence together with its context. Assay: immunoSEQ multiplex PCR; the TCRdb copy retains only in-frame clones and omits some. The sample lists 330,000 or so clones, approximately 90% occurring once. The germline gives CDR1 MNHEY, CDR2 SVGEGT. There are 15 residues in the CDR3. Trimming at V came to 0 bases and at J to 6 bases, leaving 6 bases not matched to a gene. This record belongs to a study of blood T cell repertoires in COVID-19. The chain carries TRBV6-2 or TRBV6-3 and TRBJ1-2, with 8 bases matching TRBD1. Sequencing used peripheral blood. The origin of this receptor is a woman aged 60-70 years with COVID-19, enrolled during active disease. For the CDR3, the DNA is TGTGCCAGCAGTTACTCAGGACAGGGTGGTCATGGCTACACCTTC. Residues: CASSYSGQGGHGYTF.